This paragraph reports one TCR beta chain. Its target is not known. Cells designated naive CD8 were CD45RO-negative and were positively selected for CCR7, with terminally differentiated effector memory CD45RA+ cells excluded. The sample belongs to a study of shared clonotypes between healthy human individuals. Findings and caveats of the study: Naive CD4 clonotypes were shared across a handful of donors at 4% to 5%. In general, naive subsets displayed greater estimated richness than memory subsets did.

Clones were sequenced by immunoSEQ multiplex PCR, and TCRdb holds only the in-frame ones, with some missing. Of hundreds of thousands of clones in the sample, around 95% were seen once. Sample: naive CD8+ T cells sorted from blood. This sequence originates from a woman aged 25 to 45 in good health.

The CDR3 nucleotides are TGTGCCAGCAGACCGGACGGAAACCACGAGCAGTACTTC. Protein sequence: CASRPDGNHEQYF. This chain joins TRBV7-9 and TRBJ2-7; no clear D. The V end lost 6 bases, the J end lost 5 bases, and 14 bases lay between the germline ends. The germline V gene encodes CDR1 SEHNR and CDR2 FQNEAQ (reference sequence). The CDR3 is 13 residues long.